The rows below give T cell receptor beta chains drawn from one sample of a study of blood T cell repertoires in COVID-19. Profiling relied on immunoSEQ multiplex PCR, and the TCRdb table lists in-frame clones only, not all of them. The sample shows some 100,000 clones, more than 60% of them seen only once. Sequenced: peripheral blood. Every receptor here comes from a man aged 65 to 85 with acute or convalescent COVID-19. CDR3s include the opening cysteine and the closing phenylalanine or tryptophan. D genes are given only for firm matches. The size field is filled for only some rows; it gives once, few, many or a size class.

TRBV30	NA	TRBJ2-5	TRBD1	CAWSDGTGTVQETQYF	TGTGCCTGGAGTGACGGGACAGGGACCGTCCAAGAGACCCAGTACTTC
TRBV2	NA	TRBJ2-5	NA	CASLGGRETQYF	TGTGCCAGCCTGGGGGGTAGGGAGACCCAGTACTTC
TRBV28	NA	TRBJ1-2	TRBD1	CASSRGQGVDWGYTF	TGTGCCAGCAGCAGAGGACAGGGGGTTGATTGGGGCTACACCTTC
TRBV2	NA	TRBJ1-1	NA	CASRGSEAFF	TGTGCCAGCCGGGGTTCTGAAGCTTTCTTT
TRBV11-2	many	TRBJ2-3	TRBD1	CASSQGQRGSTDTDTQYF	TGTGCCAGCAGCCAGGGACAGCGAGGATCTACTGACACAGATACGCAGTATTTT
TRBV7-9	NA	TRBJ1-1	NA	CASSLPGQTINTEAFF	TGTGCCAGCAGCCTTCCGGGACAAACGATTAACACTGAAGCTTTCTTT
TRBV5-4	NA	TRBJ1-4	NA	CASSSKQGGNEKLFF	TGTGCCAGCAGCTCAAAACAGGGTGGTAATGAAAAACTGTTTTTT
TRBV30	NA	TRBJ1-4	TRBD1	CAWSAGTGDEKLFF	TGTGCCTGGAGTGCCGGGACAGGGGATGAAAAACTGTTTTTT
TRBV19	NA	TRBJ1-4	NA	CASSIGGKVTNEKLFF	TGTGCCAGTAGTATAGGCGGAAAAGTCACTAATGAAAAACTGTTTTTT
TRBV5-6	NA	TRBJ2-7	TRBD1	CASSWGTGFYEQYF	TGTGCCAGCAGCTGGGGGACAGGCTTCTACGAGCAGTACTTC
TRBV4-2	NA	TRBJ2-7	TRBD2	CASSQSRTSGILYEQYF	TGTGCCAGCAGCCAAAGCCGGACTAGCGGGATCTTATACGAGCAGTACTTC
TRBV27	NA	TRBJ1-5	NA	CASSLFGAQPQHF	TGTGCCAGCAGTTTATTTGGGGCTCAGCCCCAGCATTTT
TRBV2	NA	TRBJ2-7	TRBD1	CASSGQGYEQYF	TGTGCCAGCAGTGGACAGGGTTACGAGCAGTACTTC
TRBV28	once	TRBJ2-2	TRBD1	CASSPWTGVTTGELFF	TGTGCCAGCAGTCCCTGGACAGGGGTGACCACCGGGGAGCTGTTTTTT
TRBV30	NA	TRBJ2-5	NA	CAWSLGTPGTQYF	TGTGCCTGGAGCCTCGGGACTCCAGGGACCCAGTACTTC
TRBV4-1	NA	TRBJ1-5	NA	CASSQEARKLDNSNQPQHF	TGCGCCAGCAGCCAAGAAGCCAGGAAACTAGATAATAGCAATCAGCCCCAGCATTTT
TRBV30	NA	TRBJ1-2	NA	CAWQSTGHGYTF	TGTGCCTGGCAGAGTACAGGGCACGGCTACACCTTC
TRBV2	NA	TRBJ2-1	NA	CASDPGMRTYNEQFF	TGTGCCAGCGACCCGGGGATGAGGACTTACAATGAGCAGTTCTTC
TRBV7-9	once	TRBJ1-1	TRBD1	CASSLAGQIEAFF	TGTGCCAGCAGCTTAGCGGGACAGATTGAAGCTTTCTTT
TRBV2	once	TRBJ1-3	NA	CASSERGSGTGITIYF	TGTGCCAGCAGTGAAAGGGGGTCGGGAACTGGAATCACCATATATTTT
TRBV6-6	few	TRBJ2-7	TRBD2	CASTPSGGPYEQYF	TGTGCCAGCACCCCTAGCGGGGGACCCTACGAGCAGTACTTC
TRBV9	NA	TRBJ2-7	TRBD2	CASSAGLAGSYEQYF	TGTGCCAGCAGCGCGGGACTAGCGGGCTCCTACGAGCAGTACTTC
TRBV24-1	once	TRBJ2-3	NA	CATSEGTGIRTDTQYF	TGTGCCACCAGTGAGGGAACAGGGATTCGGACAGATACGCAGTATTTT
TRBV19	once	TRBJ1-5	TRBD1	CASRKLGTGDQPQHF	TGTGCCAGTAGGAAACTCGGGACAGGAGATCAGCCCCAGCATTTT
TRBV19	NA	TRBJ1-5	NA	CASTSIYGGNQPQHF	TGTGCCAGTACTAGTATATATGGCGGAAATCAGCCCCAGCATTTT
TRBV9	few	TRBJ2-3	TRBD2	CASSGAGADTQYF	TGTGCCAGCAGCGGAGCGGGGGCGGATACGCAGTATTTT
TRBV5-1	NA	TRBJ1-1	NA	CASSREYNTEAFF	TGCGCCAGCAGTAGGGAGTATAACACTGAAGCTTTCTTT
TRBV1	NA	TRBJ2-7	NA	CIETPQGAHYEQYF	TGCATCGAGACCCCCCAGGGTGCCCACTACGAGCAGTACTTC
TRBV9	NA	TRBJ2-3	NA	CASSVGRGTTDTQYF	TGTGCCAGCAGCGTAGGCAGGGGAACCACAGATACGCAGTATTTT
TRBV12-3/TRBV12-4	NA	TRBJ1-2	TRBD1	CASSPGTDRGYTF	TGTGCCAGCAGTCCCGGGACAGACCGGGGCTACACCTTC
TRBV11-3	few	TRBJ2-5	NA	CASSPPGGYQYF	TGTGCCAGCAGCCCCCCCGGAGGGTATCAGTACTTC
TRBV14	NA	TRBJ1-1	NA	CASSRITGFAWGTEAFF	TGTGCCAGCAGCCGTATTACAGGTTTCGCATGGGGCACTGAAGCTTTCTTT
TRBV4-3	NA	TRBJ1-2	NA	CASSQHSYGYTF	TGCGCCAGCAGCCAGCACAGCTATGGCTACACCTTC
TRBV6-2/TRBV6-3	NA	TRBJ2-2	NA	CASSHFTGYGELFF	TGTGCCAGCAGTCATTTTACAGGGTACGGGGAGCTGTTTTTT
TRBV6-2/TRBV6-3	few	TRBJ1-2	TRBD1	CASSPGTGGSGYTF	TGTGCCAGCAGCCCCGGGACAGGGGGCTCTGGCTACACCTTC
TRBV2	NA	TRBJ1-5	NA	CASSEALNIQPQHF	TGTGCCAGCAGTGAAGCTCTAAATATTCAGCCCCAGCATTTT
TRBV27	NA	TRBJ2-1	NA	CASSSGYPRNEQFF	TGTGCCAGCAGTTCGGGTTACCCTCGCAATGAGCAGTTCTTC
TRBV19	NA	TRBJ2-2	TRBD2	CASSIVTSGGRELFF	TGTGCCAGTAGTATAGTGACTAGCGGGGGCCGGGAGCTGTTTTTT
TRBV6-5	NA	TRBJ1-4	TRBD1	CASSPGQINEKLFF	TGTGCCAGCAGCCCGGGACAGATTAATGAAAAACTGTTTTTT
TRBV5-1	NA	TRBJ2-3	TRBD2	CASDLGAGRGDTQYF	TGCGCCAGCGATCTCGGGGCTGGGAGGGGAGATACGCAGTATTTT
TRBV7-6	NA	TRBJ2-4	TRBD1	CASSLGTGSIQYF	TGTGCCAGCAGCTTAGGGACAGGGAGCATTCAGTACTTC
TRBV9	NA	TRBJ2-7	NA	CASSVSGKGDSYEQYF	TGTGCCAGCAGCGTATCTGGCAAGGGGGACTCCTACGAGCAGTACTTC
TRBV6-6	NA	TRBJ1-6	TRBD1	CASRGGQDSPLHF	TGTGCCAGCAGGGGGGGACAGGATTCACCCCTCCACTTT
TRBV7-9	NA	TRBJ1-2	TRBD1	CASSPGQELLGDGYTF	TGTGCCAGCAGCCCAGGACAGGAATTACTCGGCGATGGCTACACCTTC
TRBV15	NA	TRBJ2-4	NA	CATSSQGLAKNIQYF	TGTGCCACCAGCAGCCAGGGCTTAGCCAAAAACATTCAGTACTTC
TRBV11-1	NA	TRBJ1-4	TRBD1	CASSLGTGVEKLFF	TGTGCCAGCAGCCTCGGGACAGGGGTCGAAAAACTGTTTTTT
TRBV18	NA	TRBJ2-1	NA	CASSPQSPPGDEQFF	TGTGCCAGCTCCCCCCAAAGCCCACCGGGAGATGAGCAGTTCTTC
TRBV6-1	once	TRBJ1-1	NA	CASSRTGDTEAFF	TGTGCCAGCAGCCGAACCGGTGACACTGAAGCTTTCTTT
TRBV5-4	NA	TRBJ2-2	TRBD2	CASSLASGRISNTGELFF	TGTGCCAGCAGCTTGGCTAGCGGGAGGATCTCGAACACCGGGGAGCTGTTTTTT